The clone carrying this T cell receptor beta chain was observed at least ten times. Its antigen is not identified. The data stem from a study of beta chain features in type 1 diabetes. Study details: Sorted cells numbering 107,917,701 were examined across all samples. Whole-study results and caveats: The study notes PCR might favor shorter templates equally in patients and controls. The question of HLA type influencing TCRB rearrangement was one that remained unresolved here.

The investigators reverse transcribed all of the isolated RNA, so they sequenced expressed TCRB transcripts. Repertoires were generated with immunoSEQ multiplex PCR, while TCRdb's copy carries only in-frame clones and drops some. The repertoire includes about 320,000 clones, 14% of them detected once, and more than 6.5% sits in the top ten. Per the germline V gene, CDR1 is LNHDA and CDR2 is SQIVND (reference sequence). CDR3 length equals 14 residues. Deletions cut 6 bases from V and 1 base from J, with 12 bases between. The sample consisted of central memory CD4+ T cells from blood. The genes are TRBV19 and TRBJ1-1; perhaps TRBD1 as D (5 bases). This TCR was sampled from a man aged 30 to 39 in good health. Here the CDR3 reads CASSTLQGNTEAFF. The CDR3 DNA follows: TGTGCCAGTAGCACACTCCAGGGGAACACTGAAGCTTTCTTT.